These 27 T cell receptor beta chains were all obtained from the same sample, sequenced in a study of OX40 agonist ivuxolimab in advanced cancers. Profiled with immunoSEQ multiplex PCR; TCRdb holds only in-frame clones, not every one. The sample has 20,000 to 25,000 clones; about nine tenths are singletons. Sequenced here: CD4+ or CD8+ T cells sorted from blood, sampled in a trial of the OX40 agonist ivuxolimab. These receptors originate from an adult with an advanced solid tumor such as melanoma, head and neck, liver or kidney cancer.

The chain is built from TRBV7-6 and TRBJ1-5, with D perhaps matching TRBD1 (5 bases). This CDR3 has 14 amino acids. V lost 0 bases and J lost 5, with 8 bases in between. Germline values: CDR1 SGHVS, CDR2 FNYEAQ. The CDR3, as DNA: TGTGCCAGCAGCTTAGCGTGGGGGGATCAGCCCCAGCATTTT. Protein product: CASSLAWGDQPQHF.

The V gene is TRBV7-2, the J gene TRBJ2-5; the D gene is possibly TRBD2 (5 bases). Trimming pared 1 base from V and 3 bases from J, leaving 9 bases between. This CDR3 comprises 14 residues. Looked up from germline, CDR1 is SGHTA and CDR2 is FQGNSA. CDR3 nucleotide sequence: TGTGCCAGCAGCTTAGAGCCGGGAAAAGAGACCCAGTACTTC. Translation: CASSLEPGKETQYF. Full variable domain (rest looked up from reference TRBV7-2 and TRBJ2-5): GAGVSQSPSNKVTEKGKDVELRCDPISGHTALYWYRQSLGQGLEFLIYFQGNSAPDKSGLPSDRFSAERTGGSVSTLTIQRTQQEDSAVYLCASSLEPGKETQYFGPGTRLLVL.

The rearrangement joins TRBV9 to TRBJ2-1; 10 nucleotides align to TRBD1. The V gene's germline CDR1 is SGDLS and CDR2 YYNGEE. With 7 bases clipped from V and 1 base from J, the junction kept 17 bases outside the gene matches. CDR3 length equals 19 residues. This CDR3 is CASGSFESGQGKSYNEQFF. Here the CDR3 DNA reads TGTGCCAGCGGAAGTTTTGAGTCGGGACAGGGGAAGTCCTACAATGAGCAGTTCTTC.

This clone showed up just a few times. The chain uses TRBV27 and TRBJ2-1; D is undetermined. The germline V and J ends were trimmed by 6 bases and 12 bases, with 9 bases remaining between them. This CDR3 has 10 amino acids. Looked up from germline, CDR1 is MNHEY and CDR2 is SMNVEV (reference sequence). CDR3 loop: CASRSEWQFF. Here the CDR3 DNA reads TGTGCCAGCAGATCGGAGTGGCAGTTCTTC.

The genes are TRBV28 and TRBJ1-5, with D perhaps TRBD1 (6 bases). Germline V gives CDR1 MDHEN, CDR2 SYDVKM. This CDR3 comprises 13 residues. Trimming left V 3 bases short and J 15 bases short, with 18 bases between. This CDR3 is CASSLQQTGRRHF. The DNA for the CDR3 is TGTGCCAGCAGTTTGCAGCAGACAGGTCGCCGGCATTTT.

The chain combines TRBV19 with TRBJ2-7; D is unresolved. Germline CDR1 is LNHDA and CDR2 is SQIVND (reference sequence). V was shortened by 1 base and J by 3 bases, with 13 bases between the two germline ends. There are 15 residues in the CDR3. CDR3 sequence: CASSIGEGAYYEQYF. CDR3 coding DNA: TGTGCCAGTAGTATAGGGGAAGGCGCCTACTACGAGCAGTACTTC.

V and J are TRBV4-3 and TRBJ2-3, with TRBD2 identical over 7 bases. Germline V gene lookup returns CDR1 LGHNA and CDR2 YSLEER. V lost 5 bases and J lost 2; bases outside the gene matches: 7. The CDR3 is made up of 15 amino acids. DNA of the CDR3: TGCGCCAGCAGCTTGGGGCTAGCGGCCACAGATACGCAGTATTTT. It codes for CASSLGLAATDTQYF.

For the CDR3, the DNA is TGTGCCAGCAGCCTCGGTCCGGGTCCCGGCTACGAGCAGTACTTC. This encodes CASSLGPGPGYEQYF. The V call is TRBV11-3, the J call TRBJ2-7; D call uncertain. Trimming took 5 bases from V and 3 from J, leaving 17 bases between them. The CDR3 covers 15 residues. The germline V gene encodes CDR1 SGHNT and CDR2 YENEEA.

Judged by abundance, this clone is medium-sized (0.01 to 0.1%). The chain couples TRBV19 to TRBJ1-5; maybe TRBD1 (5 bases). Trimming took 8 bases from V and 3 from J, leaving 8 bases between them. Germline-derived CDR1 and CDR2 are LNHDA and SQIVND (reference sequence). CDR3 length: 12 residues. CDR3 sequence reads: CASSGDNQPQHF. The DNA for the CDR3 is TGTGCCAGTTCGGGGGACAATCAGCCCCAGCATTTT.

The chain is built from TRBV9 and TRBJ2-3, with D possibly being TRBD1 (5 bases). This CDR3 is 18 amino acids long. V was shortened by 0 bases and J by 2 bases, with 19 bases between the two germline ends. From germline, CDR1 is SGDLS and CDR2 YYNGEE. The CDR3 reads CASSVDGGGHISTDTQYF. For the CDR3, the DNA is TGTGCCAGCAGCGTAGATGGTGGTGGACATATCTCCACAGATACGCAGTATTTT.

This clone has a handful of counts. The V call is TRBV6-4, the J call TRBJ2-3, with 12 bases aligning to TRBD2. Germline loops: CDR1 MRHNA, CDR2 SNTAGT. The CDR3 has 15 amino acids. J gave up 5 bases and V 6 bases, and 6 bases lay outside the gene matches. The CDR3 DNA reads TGTGCCAGCAGCCAACTAGCGGGGGGTGGAGATACGCAGTATTTT. Protein sequence: CASSQLAGGGDTQYF.

This clone was recorded once. The rearrangement joins TRBV2 to TRBJ2-1; 7 bases fit TRBD1. With 3 bases clipped from V and 0 bases from J, the junction kept 2 bases outside the gene matches. Per germline, CDR1 SNHLY and CDR2 FYNNEI. This CDR3 region has 15 residues. DNA for the CDR3: TGTGCCAGCAGTGATGGACAGGCCTCCTACAATGAGCAGTTCTTC. Translated, it gives CASSDGQASYNEQFF.

This chain joins TRBV5-5 and TRBJ2-7, with TRBD1 identical over 10 bases. The length of the CDR3 is 16 residues. After removal of 3 bases from V and 3 bases from J, the junction contained 9 bases not matched to a gene. From germline, CDR1 is SGHKS and CDR2 YYEKEE (reference sequence). The CDR3 sequence is CASSSAGTGAGYEQYF. The CDR3 DNA reads TGTGCCAGCAGCTCGGCCGGGACAGGGGCGGGCTACGAGCAGTACTTC.

The chain is built from TRBV15 and TRBJ1-5, with D unresolved. V was clipped by 1 base and J by 6 bases, with 10 bases between them. The CDR3 is 14 residues long. Germline values: CDR1 LNHNV, CDR2 YYDKDF (reference sequence). In DNA, the CDR3 is TGTGCCACCAGCAGAGCCCCCTCAATTCAGCCCCAGCATTTT. Amino acid sequence: CATSRAPSIQPQHF.

The J gene is TRBJ1-1, the V gene TRBV6-1, with 7 bases lining up with TRBD1. Trimming took 8 bases from V and 0 from J; bases not matched to a gene: 6. Germline V lookup: CDR1 MNHNS, CDR2 SASEGT. This CDR3 is 14 amino acids long. The CDR3 region has the DNA TGTGCCAGCGGCAGACAGGGAGTGAACACTGAAGCTTTCTTT. Amino acids: CASGRQGVNTEAFF.

The J gene is TRBJ2-7, the V gene TRBV4-3; 8 positions match TRBD2. V lost 1 base and J lost 2; bases outside the gene matches: 4. The CDR3 is 15 amino acids. CDR1 and CDR2 from the germline V gene are LGHNA and YSLEER. This CDR3 reads CASSQGPGLAYEQYF. The CDR3 DNA reads as TGCGCCAGCAGCCAAGGACCGGGACTAGCCTACGAGCAGTACTTC.

V gene TRBV10-2 combines with J gene TRBJ1-1, with a possible D match to TRBD1 (5 bases). From germline, CDR1 is WSHSY and CDR2 SAAADI. The CDR3 is 12 residues long. The V and J ends lost 4 bases and 7 bases respectively, with 10 bases between them. In DNA, the CDR3 is TGCGCCAGCAGTGGGGGGACTCTTGAAGCTTTCTTT. Its translation: CASSGGTLEAFF.

By proportion, this clone is medium-sized. V gene TRBV4-3 combines with J gene TRBJ2-1; D might be TRBD2 (7 bases). The V and J ends lost 2 bases and 8 bases respectively, with 10 bases between them. This CDR3 comprises 13 residues. Germline loops: CDR1 LGHNA, CDR2 YSLEER. CDR3 protein: CASSQSGGHEQFF. CDR3 DNA sequence: TGCGCCAGCAGCCAATCGGGGGGCCATGAGCAGTTCTTC.

V and J are TRBV27 and TRBJ2-7, with a weak D call TRBD1 (6 bases). The CDR3 extends over 13 amino acids. V was clipped by 5 bases and J by 6 bases, with 14 bases between them. CDR1 is MNHEY and CDR2 is SMNVEV in the germline V gene (reference sequence). The CDR3 sequence is CASSPHRTAEQYF. DNA for the CDR3: TGTGCCAGCAGTCCCCACAGGACAGCCGAGCAGTACTTC.

The genes are TRBV4-3 and TRBJ2-7; the match to TRBD1 covers 10 bases. Germline V CDR1 and CDR2: LGHNA, YSLEER. The V segment lost 0 bases and the J segment 1 base; nucleotides outside the gene matches: 3. The CDR3 contains 16 residues. In nucleotides, the CDR3 is TGCGCCAGCAGCCAAGATCGGGGACAGGGGTCCTACGAGCAGTACTTC. The encoded protein is CASSQDRGQGSYEQYF.

The chain recombines TRBV7-8 with TRBJ2-7, with 8 bases aligning to TRBD2. The J segment lost 0 bases and the V segment lost 3 bases, leaving 4 bases of the junction unmatched. There are 15 residues in the CDR3. Per germline, CDR1 SGHVS and CDR2 FQNEAQ. Here the CDR3 DNA reads TGTGCCAGCAGCTTTAGCGGGATGAGCTCCTACGAGCAGTACTTC. It encodes CASSFSGMSSYEQYF.

This clone was seen a handful of times. The CDR3 coding sequence is TGCGCCAGCAGCTTGGGATGGGCGGACACTGAAGCTTTCTTT. Protein sequence: CASSLGWADTEAFF. The V and J genes are TRBV5-1 and TRBJ1-1; D is undetermined. This CDR3 is 14 amino acids long. Trimming pared 0 bases from V and 3 bases from J, leaving 9 bases between. CDR1 SGHRS and CDR2 YFSETQ come from the germline V gene.

The chain recombines TRBV7-8 with TRBJ2-7; D may be TRBD2 (6 bases). CDR1 is SGHVS and CDR2 is FQNEAQ in the germline V gene. This CDR3 is 12 amino acids long. The V end was cut by 8 bases, the J end by 5 bases, with 13 bases between. In DNA form, the CDR3 reads TGTGCCAGCCGACCTGGGGGGAACGAGCAGTACTTC. It encodes CASRPGGNEQYF.

This clone was detected only once. The rearrangement links TRBV2 to TRBJ2-5, with 7 nucleotides matching TRBD1. CDR1 and CDR2 from the germline V gene are SNHLY and FYNNEI. The CDR3 consists of 16 residues. The V and J ends lost 3 bases and 1 base, in that order; junction bases with no gene match: 8. The CDR3 loop reads CASSDFGGQSQETQYF. The CDR3 DNA follows: TGTGCCAGCAGTGACTTTGGGGGACAGTCCCAAGAGACCCAGTACTTC. Complete variable domain (other parts from reference TRBV2 and TRBJ2-5): EPEVTQTPSHQVTQMGQEVILRCVPISNHLYFYWYRQILGQKVEFLVSFYNNEISEKSEIFDDQFSVERPDGSNFTLKIRSTKLEDSAMYFCASSDFGGQSQETQYFGPGTRLLVL.

V gene TRBV7-3 combines with J gene TRBJ2-7, with TRBD1 identical over 9 bases. J gave up 1 base and V 5 bases, and 3 bases lay outside the gene matches. CDR3 length: 14 residues. The germline V gene has CDR1 SGHTA and CDR2 FQGTGA. The CDR3, as DNA: TGTGCCAGCAGCCCTGGGACAGGGTCCTACGAGCAGTACTTC. Translated, it gives CASSPGTGSYEQYF.

The rearrangement uses TRBV28 and TRBJ2-4; no firm D call. This CDR3 spans 13 amino acids. V was pared by 8 bases and J by 9 bases, with 17 bases between. Germline loops: CDR1 MDHEN, CDR2 SYDVKM. This CDR3 reads CASDPGGWGIQYF. In DNA form, the CDR3 reads TGTGCCAGCGATCCAGGTGGCTGGGGCATTCAGTACTTC.

The chain recombines TRBV2 with TRBJ2-1; D is perhaps TRBD2 (6 bases). The germline V and J ends were trimmed by 4 bases and 7 bases, with 23 bases remaining between them. The germline V gene encodes CDR1 SNHLY and CDR2 FYNNEI. The CDR3 has 17 amino acids. Written as DNA, the CDR3 is TGTGCCAGCAGTGTGACGGGAAGAAGCGGGTTGGGGAATGAGCAGTTCTTC. Translated, it gives CASSVTGRSGLGNEQFF.